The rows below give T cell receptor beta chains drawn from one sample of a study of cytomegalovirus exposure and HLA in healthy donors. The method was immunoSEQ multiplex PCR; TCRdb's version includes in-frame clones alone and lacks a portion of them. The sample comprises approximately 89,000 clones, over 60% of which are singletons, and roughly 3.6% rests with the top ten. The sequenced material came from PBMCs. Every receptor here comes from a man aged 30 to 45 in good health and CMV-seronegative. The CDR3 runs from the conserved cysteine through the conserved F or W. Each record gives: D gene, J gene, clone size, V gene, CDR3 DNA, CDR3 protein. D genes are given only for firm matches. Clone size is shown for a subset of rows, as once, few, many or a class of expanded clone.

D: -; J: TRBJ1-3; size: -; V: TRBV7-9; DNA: TGTGCCAGCAGCTTATGGGGACACCACCGAGAATCTGGAAACACCATATATTTT; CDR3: CASSLWGHHRESGNTIYF
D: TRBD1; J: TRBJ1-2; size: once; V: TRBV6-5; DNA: TGTGCCAGCAGTCCCGGGACAGCGATCGGCTATGGCTACACCTTC; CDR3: CASSPGTAIGYGYTF
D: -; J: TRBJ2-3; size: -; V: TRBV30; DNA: TGTGCCTGGAGTTACAGGGGGAGGGCAGATACGCAGTATTTT; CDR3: CAWSYRGRADTQYF
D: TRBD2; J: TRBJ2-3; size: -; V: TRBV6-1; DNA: TGTGCCAGCAGTGAGAGGGCTAGCGGAGTCACAGATACGCAGTATTTT; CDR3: CASSERASGVTDTQYF
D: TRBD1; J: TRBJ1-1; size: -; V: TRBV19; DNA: TGTGCCAGTAGTAAACAGGGGATGAACACTGAAGCTTTCTTT; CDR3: CASSKQGMNTEAFF
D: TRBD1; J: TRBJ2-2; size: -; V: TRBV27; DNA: TGTGCCAGCAGTCTCTATCCGGGACAGGGGGTCCACGGGGAGCTGTTTTTT; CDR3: CASSLYPGQGVHGELFF
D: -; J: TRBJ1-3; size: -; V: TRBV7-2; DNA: TGTGCCAGCAGCTTAGTGGGCGGAGGCTCTGGAAACACCATATATTTT; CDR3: CASSLVGGGSGNTIYF
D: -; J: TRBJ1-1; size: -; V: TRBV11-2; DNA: TGTGCCGTCAGAGGCGGGGTTGAGGCTTTCTTT; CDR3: CAVRGGVEAFF
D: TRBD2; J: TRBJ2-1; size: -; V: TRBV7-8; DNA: TGTGCCAGCAGCTTACCGACTAGCGTAAATGAGCAGTTCTTC; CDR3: CASSLPTSVNEQFF
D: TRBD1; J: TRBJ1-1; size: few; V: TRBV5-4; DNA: TGTGCCAGCAGCCAGGGGACAGTTAACACTGAAGCTTTCTTT; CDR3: CASSQGTVNTEAFF
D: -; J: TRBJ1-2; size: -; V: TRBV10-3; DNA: TGTGCCATCAGTGACCGGGTCTATGGCTACACCTTC; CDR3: CAISDRVYGYTF
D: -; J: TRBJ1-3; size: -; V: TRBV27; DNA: TGTGCCAGCAGTTTAAAGGGACATCCTGGAAACACCATATATTTT; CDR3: CASSLKGHPGNTIYF
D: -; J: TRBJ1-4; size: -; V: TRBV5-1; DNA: TGCGCCAGCAGCTTGGGCCAGGTTAATGAAAAACTGTTTTTT; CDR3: CASSLGQVNEKLFF
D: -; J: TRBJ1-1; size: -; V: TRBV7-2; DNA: TGTGCCAGCAGCCGGGCGACAGACACTGAAGCTTTCTTT; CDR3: CASSRATDTEAFF
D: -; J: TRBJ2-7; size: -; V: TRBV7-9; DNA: TGTGCCAGCAGCCCGGACATCACCTACGAGCAGTACTTC; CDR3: CASSPDITYEQYF
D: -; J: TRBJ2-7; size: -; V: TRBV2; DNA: TGTGCCAGCAGTCGACAGACTTCGAATCCCTACGAGCAGTACTTC; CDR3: CASSRQTSNPYEQYF